This TCR beta chain was profiled in a study of beta chain features in type 1 diabetes. This clone was counted between two and nine times. No antigen is known for it. Expressed TCRB transcripts were sequenced, since all the RNA that had been isolated was reverse transcribed. The protocol was immunoSEQ multiplex PCR, while the TCRdb copy is restricted to in-frame clones and leaves out a portion. The sample gives 500,000 to 700,000 clones, roughly a sixth of which show up once; about 0.097% is in the top ten. Study-wide findings and caveats: When Type 1 diabetes patients were examined, their TCRB CDR3s proved moderately but significantly shorter in all four CD4+ subsets.

CDR3 size: 18 residues. Trimming left V 5 bases short and J 2 bases short, with 22 bases between. The germline gives CDR1 SGHTA, CDR2 FQGTGA. Sorting based on CD45RO/CCR7/CD25/CD127/CD95/CD27 separated CD4+ naive, central memory, regulatory and stem cell-like memory cells. Sorting gave populations that all exceeded 98% purity. This TCR came from a man aged 18 to 35 in good health. The sequenced material came from naive CD4+ T cells from blood. The chain joins TRBV7-3 to TRBJ2-1; TRBD1 might be the D (6 bases). CDR3 coding DNA: TGTGCCAGCAGCCTACGGACCCGACAGGTTCCTACCTACAATGAGCAGTTCTTC. Translating gives CASSLRTRQVPTYNEQFF.